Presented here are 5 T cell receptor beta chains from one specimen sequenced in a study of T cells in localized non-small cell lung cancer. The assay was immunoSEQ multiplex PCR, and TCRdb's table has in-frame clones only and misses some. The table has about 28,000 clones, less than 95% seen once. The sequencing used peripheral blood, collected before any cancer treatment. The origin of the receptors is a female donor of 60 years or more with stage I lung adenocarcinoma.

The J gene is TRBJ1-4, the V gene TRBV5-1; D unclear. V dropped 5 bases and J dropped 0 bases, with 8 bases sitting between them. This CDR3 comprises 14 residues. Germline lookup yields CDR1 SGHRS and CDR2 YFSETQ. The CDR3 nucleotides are TGCGCCAGCAGGGTGATTCCAACTAATGAAAAACTGTTTTTT. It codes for CASRVIPTNEKLFF.

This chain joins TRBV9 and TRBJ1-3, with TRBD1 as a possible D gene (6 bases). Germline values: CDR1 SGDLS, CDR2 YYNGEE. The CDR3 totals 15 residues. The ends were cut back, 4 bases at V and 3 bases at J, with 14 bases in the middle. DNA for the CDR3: TGTGCCAGCAGCTCTGGGGGCGCCGGTGGAAACACCATATATTTT. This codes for CASSSGGAGGNTIYF. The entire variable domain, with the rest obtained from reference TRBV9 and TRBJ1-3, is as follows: DSGVTQTPKHLITATGQRVTLRCSPRSGDLSVYWYQQSLDQGLQFLIQYYNGEERAKGNILERFSAQQFPDLHSELNLSSLELGDSALYFCASSSGGAGGNTIYFGEGSWLTVV.

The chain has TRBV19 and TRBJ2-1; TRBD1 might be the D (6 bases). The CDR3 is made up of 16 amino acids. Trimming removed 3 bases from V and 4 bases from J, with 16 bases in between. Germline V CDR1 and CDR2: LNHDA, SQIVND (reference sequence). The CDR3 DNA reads TGTGCCAGTAGTATCAGGCTCCAGGGGATTTACAATGAGCAGTTCTTC. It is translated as CASSIRLQGIYNEQFF.

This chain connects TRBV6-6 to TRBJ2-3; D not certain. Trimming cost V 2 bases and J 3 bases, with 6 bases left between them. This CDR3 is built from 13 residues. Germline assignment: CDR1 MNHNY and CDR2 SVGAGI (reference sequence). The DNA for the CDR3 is TGTGCCAGCAGTTACCGGCCAACAGATACGCAGTATTTT. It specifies CASSYRPTDTQYF.

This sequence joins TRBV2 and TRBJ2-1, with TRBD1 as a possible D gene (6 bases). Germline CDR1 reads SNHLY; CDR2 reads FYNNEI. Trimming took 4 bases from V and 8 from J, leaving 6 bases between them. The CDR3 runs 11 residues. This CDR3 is CASSAGDEQFF. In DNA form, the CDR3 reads TGTGCCAGCAGTGCAGGGGATGAGCAGTTCTTC.